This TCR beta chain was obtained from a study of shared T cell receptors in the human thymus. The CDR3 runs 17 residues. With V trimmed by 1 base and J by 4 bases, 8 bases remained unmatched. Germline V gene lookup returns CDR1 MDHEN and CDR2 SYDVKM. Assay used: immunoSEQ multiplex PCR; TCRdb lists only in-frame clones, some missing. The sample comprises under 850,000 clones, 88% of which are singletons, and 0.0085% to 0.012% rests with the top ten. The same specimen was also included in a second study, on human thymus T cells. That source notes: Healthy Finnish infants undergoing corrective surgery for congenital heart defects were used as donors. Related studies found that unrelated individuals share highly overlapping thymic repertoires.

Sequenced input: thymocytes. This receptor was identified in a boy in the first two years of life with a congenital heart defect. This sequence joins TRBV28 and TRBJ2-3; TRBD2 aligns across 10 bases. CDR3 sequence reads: CASSLFPLAGVADTQYF. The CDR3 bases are TGTGCCAGCAGTTTATTCCCGCTAGCGGGGGTGGCAGATACGCAGTATTTT.